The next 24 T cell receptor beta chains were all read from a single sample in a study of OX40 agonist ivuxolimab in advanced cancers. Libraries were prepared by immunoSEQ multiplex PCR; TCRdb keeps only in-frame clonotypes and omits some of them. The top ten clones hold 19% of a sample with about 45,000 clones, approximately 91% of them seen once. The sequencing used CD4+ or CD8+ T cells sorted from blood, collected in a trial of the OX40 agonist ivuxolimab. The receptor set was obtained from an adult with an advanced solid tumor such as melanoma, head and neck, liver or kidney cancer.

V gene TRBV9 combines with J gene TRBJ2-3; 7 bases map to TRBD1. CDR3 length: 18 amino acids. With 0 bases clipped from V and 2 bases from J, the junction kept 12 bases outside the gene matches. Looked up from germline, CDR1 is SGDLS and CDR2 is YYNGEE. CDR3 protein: CASSVDGGTVQHTDTQYF. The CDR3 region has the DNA TGTGCCAGCAGCGTAGACGGTGGGACAGTGCAACACACAGATACGCAGTATTTT. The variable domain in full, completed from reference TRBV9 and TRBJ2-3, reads DSGVTQTPKHLITATGQRVTLRCSPRSGDLSVYWYQQSLDQGLQFLIQYYNGEERAKGNILERFSAQQFPDLHSELNLSSLELGDSALYFCASSVDGGTVQHTDTQYFGPGTRLTVL.

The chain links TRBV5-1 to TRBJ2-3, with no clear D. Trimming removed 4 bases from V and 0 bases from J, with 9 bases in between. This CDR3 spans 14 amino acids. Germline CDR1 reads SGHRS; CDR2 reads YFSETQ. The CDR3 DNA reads TGCGCCAGCAGCCGTGCCTCTAGCACAGATACGCAGTATTTT. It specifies CASSRASSTDTQYF.

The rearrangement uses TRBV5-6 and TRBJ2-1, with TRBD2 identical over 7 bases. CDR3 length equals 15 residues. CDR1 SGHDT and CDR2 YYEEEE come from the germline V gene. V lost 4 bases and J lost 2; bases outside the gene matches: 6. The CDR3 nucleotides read TGTGCCAGCAGCGCAGGGACTACCCCCTACAATGAGCAGTTCTTC. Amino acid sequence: CASSAGTTPYNEQFF.

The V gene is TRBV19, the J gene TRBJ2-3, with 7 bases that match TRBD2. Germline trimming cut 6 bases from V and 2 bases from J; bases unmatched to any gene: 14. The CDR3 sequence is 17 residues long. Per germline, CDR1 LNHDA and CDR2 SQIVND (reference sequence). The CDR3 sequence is CASSQYSGLVNTDTQYF. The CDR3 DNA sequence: TGTGCCAGTAGCCAGTATAGTGGACTAGTAAACACAGATACGCAGTATTTT.

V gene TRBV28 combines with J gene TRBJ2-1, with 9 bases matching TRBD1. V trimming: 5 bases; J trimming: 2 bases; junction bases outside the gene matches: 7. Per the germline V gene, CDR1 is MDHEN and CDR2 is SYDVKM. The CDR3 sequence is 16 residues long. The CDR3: CASSTQTGGTYNEQFF. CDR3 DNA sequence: TGTGCCAGCAGTACCCAGACAGGGGGAACCTACAATGAGCAGTTCTTC.

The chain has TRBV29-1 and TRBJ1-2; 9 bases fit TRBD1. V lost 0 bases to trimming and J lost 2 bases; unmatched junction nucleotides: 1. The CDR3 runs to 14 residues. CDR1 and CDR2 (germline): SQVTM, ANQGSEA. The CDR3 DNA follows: TGCAGCGTTGAAGAGGGGACAGGGAACTATGGCTACACCTTC. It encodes CSVEEGTGNYGYTF. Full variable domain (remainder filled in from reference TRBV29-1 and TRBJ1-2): SAVISQKPSRDICQRGTSLTIQCQVDSQVTMMFWYRQQPGQSLTLIATANQGSEATYESGFVIDKFPISRPNLTFSTLTVSNMSPEDSSIYLCSVEEGTGNYGYTFGSGTRLTVV.

CDR3 sequence reads: CASSALFRETQYF. The CDR3 bases are TGTGCCAGCAGCGCCCTCTTCAGGGAGACCCAGTACTTC. This chain joins TRBV7-8 and TRBJ2-5; D is unresolved. This CDR3 is 13 amino acids long. Deletions cut 5 bases from V and 5 bases from J, with 12 bases between. Germline V gives CDR1 SGHVS, CDR2 FQNEAQ. The full variable domain, completed using reference TRBV7-8 and TRBJ2-5, is GAGVSQSPRYKVAKRGQDVALRCDPISGHVSLFWYQQALGQGPEFLTYFQNEAQLDKSGLPSDRFFAERPEGSVSTLKIQRTQQEDSAVYLCASSALFRETQYFGPGTRLLVL.

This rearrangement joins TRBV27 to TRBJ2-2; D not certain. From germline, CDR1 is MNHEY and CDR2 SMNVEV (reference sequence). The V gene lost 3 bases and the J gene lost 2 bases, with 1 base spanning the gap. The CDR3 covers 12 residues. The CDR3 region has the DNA TGTGCCAGCAGTTTCAACACCGGGGAGCTGTTTTTT. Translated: CASSFNTGELFF.

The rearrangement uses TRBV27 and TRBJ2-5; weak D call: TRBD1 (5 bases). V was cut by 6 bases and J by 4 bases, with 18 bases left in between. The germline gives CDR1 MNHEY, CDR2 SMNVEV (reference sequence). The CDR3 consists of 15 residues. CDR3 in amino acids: CASSLGVSTRETQYF. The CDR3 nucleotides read TGTGCCAGCAGCCTAGGGGTGTCCACCCGAGAGACCCAGTACTTC.

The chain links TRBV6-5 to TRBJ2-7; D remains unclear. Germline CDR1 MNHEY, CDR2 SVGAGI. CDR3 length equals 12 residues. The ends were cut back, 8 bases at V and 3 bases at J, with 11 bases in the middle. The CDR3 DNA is TGTGCCAGCGGTCGACGGAACTACGAGCAGTACTTC. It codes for CASGRRNYEQYF.

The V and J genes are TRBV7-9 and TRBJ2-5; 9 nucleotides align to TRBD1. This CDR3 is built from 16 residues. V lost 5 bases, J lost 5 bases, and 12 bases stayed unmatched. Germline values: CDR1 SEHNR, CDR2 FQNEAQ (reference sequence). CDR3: CASSLAGTGKAETQYF. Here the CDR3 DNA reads TGTGCCAGCAGCCTGGCCGGGACAGGGAAGGCGGAGACCCAGTACTTC. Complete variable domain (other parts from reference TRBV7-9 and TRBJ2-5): DTGVSQNPRHKITKRGQNVTFRCDPISEHNRLYWYRQTLGQGPEFLTYFQNEAQLEKSRLLSDRFSAERPKGSFSTLEIQRTEQGDSAMYLCASSLAGTGKAETQYFGPGTRLLVL.

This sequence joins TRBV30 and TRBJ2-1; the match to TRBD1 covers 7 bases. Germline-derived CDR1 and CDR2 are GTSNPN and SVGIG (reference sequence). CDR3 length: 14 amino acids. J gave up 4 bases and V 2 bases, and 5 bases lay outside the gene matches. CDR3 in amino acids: CAWSQGDPYNEQFF. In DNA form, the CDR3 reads TGTGCCTGGAGTCAGGGGGACCCTTACAATGAGCAGTTCTTC.

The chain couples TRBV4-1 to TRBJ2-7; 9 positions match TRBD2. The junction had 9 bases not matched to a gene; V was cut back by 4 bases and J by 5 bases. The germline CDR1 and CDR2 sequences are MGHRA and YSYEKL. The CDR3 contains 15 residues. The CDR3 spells CASSLMGSGSDEQYF. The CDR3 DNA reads TGCGCCAGCAGCCTCATGGGTAGCGGGAGCGACGAGCAGTACTTC.

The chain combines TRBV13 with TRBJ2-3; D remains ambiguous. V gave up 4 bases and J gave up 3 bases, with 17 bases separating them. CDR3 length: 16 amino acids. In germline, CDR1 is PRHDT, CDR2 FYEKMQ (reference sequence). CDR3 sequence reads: CASSSTRWGGTDTQYF. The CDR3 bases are TGTGCCAGCAGCTCCACCCGTTGGGGTGGGACAGATACGCAGTATTTT.

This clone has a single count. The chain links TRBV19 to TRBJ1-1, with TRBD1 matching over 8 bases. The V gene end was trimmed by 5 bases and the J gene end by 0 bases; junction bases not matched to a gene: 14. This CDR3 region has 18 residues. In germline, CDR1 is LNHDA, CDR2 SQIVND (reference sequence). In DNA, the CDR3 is TGTGCCAGTAGTGGAGGGACAGGAAGTCTACGCCTGAACACTGAAGCTTTCTTT. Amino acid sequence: CASSGGTGSLRLNTEAFF.

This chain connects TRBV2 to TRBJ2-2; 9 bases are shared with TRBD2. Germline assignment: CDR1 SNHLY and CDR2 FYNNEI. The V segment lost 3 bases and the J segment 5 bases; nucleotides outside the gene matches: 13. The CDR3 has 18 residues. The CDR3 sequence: CASSELAGYGKRTGELFF. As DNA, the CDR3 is TGTGCCAGCAGTGAGCTAGCGGGGTACGGTAAGCGTACCGGGGAGCTGTTTTTT.

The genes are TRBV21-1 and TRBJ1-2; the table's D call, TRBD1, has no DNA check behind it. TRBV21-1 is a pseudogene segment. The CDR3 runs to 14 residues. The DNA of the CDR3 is TGTGCCAGCAGCAAAGACAGGGGCGGCTATGGCTACACCTTC. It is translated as CASSKDRGGYGYTF.

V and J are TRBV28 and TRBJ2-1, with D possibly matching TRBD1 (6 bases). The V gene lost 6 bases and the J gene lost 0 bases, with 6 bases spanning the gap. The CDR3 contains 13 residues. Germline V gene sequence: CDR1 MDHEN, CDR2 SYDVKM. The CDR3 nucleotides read TGTGCCAGCAGGGGGGCCTCCTACAATGAGCAGTTCTTC. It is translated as CASRGASYNEQFF.

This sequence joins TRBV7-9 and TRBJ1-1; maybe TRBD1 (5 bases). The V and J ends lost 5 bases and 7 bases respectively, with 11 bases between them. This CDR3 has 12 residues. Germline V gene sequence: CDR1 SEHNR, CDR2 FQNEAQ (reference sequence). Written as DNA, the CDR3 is TGTGCCAGCAGCCTAGGACAAGTTGAAGCTTTCTTT. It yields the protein CASSLGQVEAFF.

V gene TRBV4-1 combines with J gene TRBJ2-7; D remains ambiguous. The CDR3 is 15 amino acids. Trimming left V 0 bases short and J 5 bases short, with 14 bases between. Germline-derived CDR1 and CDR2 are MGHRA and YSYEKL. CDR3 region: CASSQDDGMPNEQYF. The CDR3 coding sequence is TGCGCCAGCAGCCAAGATGACGGAATGCCCAACGAGCAGTACTTC.

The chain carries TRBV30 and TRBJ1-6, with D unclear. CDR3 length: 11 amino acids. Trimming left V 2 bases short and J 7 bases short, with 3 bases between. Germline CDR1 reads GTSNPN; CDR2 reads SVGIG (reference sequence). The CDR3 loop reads CAWSLNSPLHF. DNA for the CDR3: TGTGCCTGGAGTCTAAATTCACCCCTCCACTTT.

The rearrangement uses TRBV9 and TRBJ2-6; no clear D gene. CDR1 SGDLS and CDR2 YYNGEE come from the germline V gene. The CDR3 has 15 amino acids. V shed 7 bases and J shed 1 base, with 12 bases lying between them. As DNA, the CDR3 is TGTGCCAGCGAGGCCGTAGCTTCTGGGGCCAACGTCCTGACTTTC. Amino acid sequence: CASEAVASGANVLTF. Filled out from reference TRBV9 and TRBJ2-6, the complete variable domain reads DSGVTQTPKHLITATGQRVTLRCSPRSGDLSVYWYQQSLDQGLQFLIQYYNGEERAKGNILERFSAQQFPDLHSELNLSSLELGDSALYFCASEAVASGANVLTFGAGSRLTVL.

The CDR3 region has the DNA TGTGCCAGCATTTTTAGCGGGGGGCCGCTAAGCTCCTACGAGCAGTACTTC. Protein sequence: CASIFSGGPLSSYEQYF. The chain carries TRBV2 and TRBJ2-7, with 10 bases matching TRBD2. The germline CDR1 and CDR2 sequences are SNHLY and FYNNEI. The V and J ends lost 7 bases and 0 bases, in that order; junction bases with no gene match: 12. The CDR3 runs 17 residues.

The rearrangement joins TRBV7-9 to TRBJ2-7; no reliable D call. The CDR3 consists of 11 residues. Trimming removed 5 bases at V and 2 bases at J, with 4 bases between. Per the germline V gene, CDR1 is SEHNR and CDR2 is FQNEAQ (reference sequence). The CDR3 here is CASSPTYEQYF. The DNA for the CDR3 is TGTGCCAGCAGCCCAACCTACGAGCAGTACTTC. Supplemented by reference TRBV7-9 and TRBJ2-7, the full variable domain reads DTGVSQNPRHKITKRGQNVTFRCDPISEHNRLYWYRQTLGQGPEFLTYFQNEAQLEKSRLLSDRFSAERPKGSFSTLEIQRTEQGDSAMYLCASSPTYEQYFGPGTRLTVT.